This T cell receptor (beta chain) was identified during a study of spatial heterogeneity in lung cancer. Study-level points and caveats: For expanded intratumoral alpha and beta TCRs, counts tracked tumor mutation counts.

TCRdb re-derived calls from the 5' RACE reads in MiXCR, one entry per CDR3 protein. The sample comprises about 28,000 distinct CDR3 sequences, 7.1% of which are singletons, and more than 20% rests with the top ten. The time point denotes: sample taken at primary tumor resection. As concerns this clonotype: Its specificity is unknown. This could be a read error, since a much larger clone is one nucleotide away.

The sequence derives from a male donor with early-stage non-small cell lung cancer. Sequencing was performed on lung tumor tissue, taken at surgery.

CDR3 sequence: CASSQDVGYNEQFF. The CDR3 nucleotides are TGTGCCAGCAGCCAAGATGTGGGTTACAATGAGCAGTTCTTC. This rearrangement joins TRBV4-2 to TRBJ2-1, with D unresolved. This CDR3 has 14 residues. V lost 0 bases to trimming and J lost 4 bases, with 7 bases between them. Per germline, CDR1 LGHNA and CDR2 YNFKEQ.